The 2 T cell receptor beta chains in this list originate from one sample, sequenced in a study of blood T cell repertoires in COVID-19. The protocol was immunoSEQ multiplex PCR, while the TCRdb copy is restricted to in-frame clones and leaves out a portion. The sample lists about 46,000 clones; more than 75% were seen once. What was sequenced was peripheral blood. The receptors were gathered from a man aged 60-69 years with active or convalescent COVID-19.

The V and J genes are TRBV5-1 and TRBJ1-4, with D possibly being TRBD1 (6 bases). CDR1 is SGHRS and CDR2 is YFSETQ in the germline V gene. The V and J ends lost 0 bases and 8 bases respectively, with 14 bases between them. CDR3 length equals 15 residues. The CDR3 DNA is TGCGCCAGCAGCTTGGTTGCACAGGGAGACGAAAAACTGTTTTTT. Residues: CASSLVAQGDEKLFF.

V usage is TRBV4-2 and J usage is TRBJ2-4; 8 bases are a match to TRBD2. Germline V gives CDR1 LGHNA, CDR2 YNFKEQ. V trimming: 0 bases; J trimming: 0 bases; junction bases outside the gene matches: 10. The CDR3 has 19 amino acids. The CDR3 is CASSQDFSGAPLAKNIQYF. CDR3 sequence (DNA): TGTGCCAGCAGCCAAGATTTTAGCGGGGCGCCACTAGCCAAAAACATTCAGTACTTC.